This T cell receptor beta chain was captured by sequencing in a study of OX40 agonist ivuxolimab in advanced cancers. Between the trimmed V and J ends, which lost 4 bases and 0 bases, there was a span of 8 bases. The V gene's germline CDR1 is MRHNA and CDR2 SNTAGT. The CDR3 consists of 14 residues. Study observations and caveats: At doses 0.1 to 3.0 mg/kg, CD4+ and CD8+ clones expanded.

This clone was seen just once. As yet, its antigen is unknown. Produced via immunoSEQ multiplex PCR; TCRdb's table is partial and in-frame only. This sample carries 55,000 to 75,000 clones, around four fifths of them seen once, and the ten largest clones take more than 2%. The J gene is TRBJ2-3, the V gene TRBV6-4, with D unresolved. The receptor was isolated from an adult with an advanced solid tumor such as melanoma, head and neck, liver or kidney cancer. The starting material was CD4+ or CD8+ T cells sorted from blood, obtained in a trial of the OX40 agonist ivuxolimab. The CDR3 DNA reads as TGTGCCAGCAGTGTAGGACCGAGCACAGATACGCAGTATTTT. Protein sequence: CASSVGPSTDTQYF.